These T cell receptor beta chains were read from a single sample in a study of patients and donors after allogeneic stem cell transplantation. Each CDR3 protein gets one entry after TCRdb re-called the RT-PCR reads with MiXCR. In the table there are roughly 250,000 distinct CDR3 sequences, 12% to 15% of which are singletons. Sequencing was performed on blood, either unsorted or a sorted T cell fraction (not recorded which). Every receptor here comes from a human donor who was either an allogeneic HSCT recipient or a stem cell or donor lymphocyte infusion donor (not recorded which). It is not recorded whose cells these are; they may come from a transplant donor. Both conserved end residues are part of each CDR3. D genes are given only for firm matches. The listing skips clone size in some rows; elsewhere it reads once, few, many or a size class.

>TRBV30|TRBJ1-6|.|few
CAWSVGGGNSPLHF
TGTGCCTGGAGTGTAGGGGGTGGGAATTCACCCCTCCACTTT
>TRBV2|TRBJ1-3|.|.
CASSDGGIGGNTIYF
TGTGCCAGCAGTGATGGGGGAATTGGTGGAAACACCATATATTTT
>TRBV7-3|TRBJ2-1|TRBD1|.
CASSLGTGYANEQFF
TGTGCCAGCAGCTTAGGGACAGGGTATGCCAATGAGCAGTTCTTC
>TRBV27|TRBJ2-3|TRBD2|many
CASSPGLAIDTQYF
TGTGCCAGCAGTCCGGGACTAGCCATAGATACGCAGTATTTT
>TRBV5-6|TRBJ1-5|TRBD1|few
CASSFRTGAHQPQHF
TGTGCCAGCAGCTTCCGGACAGGGGCCCATCAGCCCCAGCATTTT
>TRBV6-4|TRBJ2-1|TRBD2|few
CASSDSGGDPYNEQFF
TGTGCCAGCAGTGACTCGGGGGGGGACCCCTACAATGAGCAGTTCTTC
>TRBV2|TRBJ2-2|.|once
CASTGGLDRAGELFF
TGTGCCAGCACCGGAGGGTTGGATCGCGCCGGGGAGCTGTTTTTT
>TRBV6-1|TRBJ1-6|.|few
CASSLVDWVFHF
TGTGCCAGCAGTCTCGTTGACTGGGTCTTCCACTTT
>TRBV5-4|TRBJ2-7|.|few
CASSLVVKEGQIYEQYF
TGTGCCAGCAGCTTGGTCGTAAAGGAGGGTCAGATCTACGAGCAGTACTTC
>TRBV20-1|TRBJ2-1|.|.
CSAEAGASYNEQFF
TGCAGTGCTGAGGCGGGGGCCTCCTACAATGAGCAGTTCTTC
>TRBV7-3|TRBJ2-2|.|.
CASSLICGELFF
TGTGCCAGCAGCTTAATCTGCGGGGAGCTGTTTTTT
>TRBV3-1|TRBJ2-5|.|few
CASSQAAAGGTQYF
TGTGCCAGCAGCCAAGCGGCAGCAGGTGGGACCCAGTACTTC
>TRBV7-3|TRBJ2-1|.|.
CASSPGPQIGEQFF
TGTGCCAGCAGCCCGGGACCCCAGATAGGGGAGCAGTTCTTC
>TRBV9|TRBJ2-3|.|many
CASSVDGTDTQYF
TGTGCCAGCAGCGTAGACGGCACAGATACGCAGTATTTT
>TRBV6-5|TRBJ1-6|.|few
CASRRPDSPLHF
TGTGCCAGCAGACGTCCAGATTCACCCCTCCACTTT
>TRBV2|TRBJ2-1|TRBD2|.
CASSEARTRTYNEQFF
TGTGCCAGCAGTGAAGCGCGGACTAGAACTTACAATGAGCAGTTCTTC
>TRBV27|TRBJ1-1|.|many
CASSLSVVGEAFF
TGTGCCAGCAGTTTATCGGTTGTGGGTGAAGCTTTCTTT
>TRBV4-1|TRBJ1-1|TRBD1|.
CASSQDDRGLAEAFF
TGCGCCAGCAGCCAGGACGACAGGGGGCTGGCTGAAGCTTTCTTT
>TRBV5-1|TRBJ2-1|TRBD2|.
CASSLLAGVSNEQFF
TGCGCCAGCAGCTTACTAGCGGGGGTGTCCAATGAGCAGTTCTTC
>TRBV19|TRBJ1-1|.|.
CASSIYNTEAFF
TGTGCCAGTAGTATATATAACACTGAAGCTTTCTTT
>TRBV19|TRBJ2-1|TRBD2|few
CASSSQRDGPNNEQFF
TGTGCCAGTAGTAGTCAGCGGGATGGTCCAAACAATGAGCAGTTCTTC
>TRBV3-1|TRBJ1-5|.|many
CASSQDRVQPQHF
TGTGCCAGCAGCCAAGACAGGGTTCAGCCCCAGCATTTT
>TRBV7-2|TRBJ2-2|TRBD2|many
CASSFTSGGANTGELFF
TGTGCCAGCAGCTTTACTAGCGGGGGGGCGAACACCGGGGAGCTGTTTTTT
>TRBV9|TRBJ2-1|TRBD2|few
CASSGLSGRGDEQFF
TGTGCCAGCAGCGGCTTGAGCGGGAGAGGGGATGAGCAGTTCTTC
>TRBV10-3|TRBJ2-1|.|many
CAISEGGLSSYNEQFF
TGTGCCATCAGTGAAGGGGGACTGAGCTCCTACAATGAGCAGTTCTTC
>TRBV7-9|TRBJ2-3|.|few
CASSLSSFGGTDTQYF
TGTGCCAGCAGCTTAAGTTCGTTCGGTGGCACAGATACGCAGTATTTT
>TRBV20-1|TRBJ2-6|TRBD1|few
CSAPGQFSSGANVLTF
TGCAGTGCTCCGGGACAGTTCTCCTCTGGGGCCAACGTCCTGACTTTC
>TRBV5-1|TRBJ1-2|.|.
CASSLALGEGYTF
TGCGCCAGCAGCTTGGCCTTGGGTGAGGGCTACACCTTC
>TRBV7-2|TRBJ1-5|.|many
CASSLGEGYSNQPQHF
TGTGCCAGCAGCTTAGGGGAGGGGTATAGCAATCAGCCCCAGCATTTT
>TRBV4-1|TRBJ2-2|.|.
CASSQDLRGAQNTGELFF
TGCGCCAGCAGCCAAGATCTGAGGGGGGCGCAAAATACCGGGGAGCTGTTTTTT
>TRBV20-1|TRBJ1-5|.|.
CSASPALGQPQHF
TGCAGTGCTAGTCCGGCGCTGGGTCAGCCCCAGCATTTT
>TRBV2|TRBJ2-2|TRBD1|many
CASSEVPGGAGGELFF
TGTGCCAGCAGTGAAGTTCCAGGGGGCGCGGGCGGGGAGCTGTTTTTT
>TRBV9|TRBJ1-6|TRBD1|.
CASSAGDRWGSPLHF
TGTGCCAGCAGCGCGGGGGACAGATGGGGATCACCCCTCCACTTT
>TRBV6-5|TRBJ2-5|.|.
CASSSGLNVETQYF
TGTGCCAGCAGTTCGGGCCTAAACGTGGAGACCCAGTACTTC
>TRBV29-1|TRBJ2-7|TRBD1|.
CSVALGTGRYEQYF
TGCAGCGTTGCCTTAGGGACAGGGCGGTACGAGCAGTACTTC
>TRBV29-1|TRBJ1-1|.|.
CSAADGGAPEAFF
TGCAGCGCCGCCGACGGGGGGGCCCCTGAAGCTTTCTTT
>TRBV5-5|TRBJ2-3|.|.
CASSLAGLPTDTQYF
TGTGCCAGCAGCTTGGCGGGACTTCCCACAGATACGCAGTATTTT
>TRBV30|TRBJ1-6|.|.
CAWSTHLGGSSYNSPLHF
TGTGCCTGGAGCACCCACCTCGGGGGAAGCTCCTATAATTCACCCCTCCACTTT
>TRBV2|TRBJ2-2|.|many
CASTEQNTGELFF
TGTGCCAGCACTGAACAGAACACCGGGGAGCTGTTTTTT
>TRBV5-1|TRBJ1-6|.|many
CASSRDTNNSPLHF
TGCGCCAGCAGCCGGGACACCAATAATTCACCCCTCCACTTT
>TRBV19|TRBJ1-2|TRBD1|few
CASSASGTGGGGGYTF
TGTGCCAGTAGTGCCTCCGGGACAGGGGGCGGAGGTGGCTACACCTTC
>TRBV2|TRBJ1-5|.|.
CASSERGGGDYSNQPQHF
TGTGCCAGCAGTGAACGAGGGGGAGGAGATTATAGCAATCAGCCCCAGCATTTT
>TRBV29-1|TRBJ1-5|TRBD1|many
CSVVSGTGSNQPQHF
TGCAGCGTTGTTTCCGGGACAGGGAGCAATCAGCCCCAGCATTTT
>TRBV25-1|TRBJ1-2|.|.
CASSNHQIGLLGYTF
TGTGCCAGCAGTAACCACCAGATCGGGCTGTTAGGCTACACCTTC
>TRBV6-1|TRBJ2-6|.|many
CASSHRVDGANVLTF
TGTGCCAGCAGCCACAGGGTGGACGGGGCCAACGTCCTGACTTTC
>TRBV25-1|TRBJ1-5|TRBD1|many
CASSWGGDRRPQHF
TGTGCCAGCAGTTGGGGCGGGGACAGGCGGCCCCAGCATTTT
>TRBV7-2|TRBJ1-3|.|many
CASSLASFSGNTIYF
TGTGCCAGCAGCTTAGCGTCCTTCTCTGGAAACACCATATATTTT
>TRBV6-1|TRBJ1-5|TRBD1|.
CASSQYRGQDGSNQPQHF
TGTGCCAGCAGTCAATACCGGGGACAGGATGGGAGCAATCAGCCCCAGCATTTT
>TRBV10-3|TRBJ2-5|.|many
CAISPMTRQETQYF
TGTGCCATCAGCCCCATGACGAGGCAAGAGACCCAGTACTTC
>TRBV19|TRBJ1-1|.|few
CASLDYRVGNTEAFF
TGTGCCAGTTTGGACTACAGGGTGGGGAACACTGAAGCTTTCTTT
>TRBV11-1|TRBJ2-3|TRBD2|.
CASSLEAGGSPFPDTQYF
TGTGCCAGCAGCTTAGAAGCGGGAGGCTCGCCGTTCCCAGATACGCAGTATTTT
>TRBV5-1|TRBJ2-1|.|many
CASRQGLTNNEQFF
TGCGCCAGCAGACAGGGCCTAACCAACAATGAGCAGTTCTTC
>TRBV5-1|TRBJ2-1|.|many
CASSLNEAGSYNEQFF
TGCGCCAGCAGCTTGAACGAAGCGGGCTCCTACAATGAGCAGTTCTTC